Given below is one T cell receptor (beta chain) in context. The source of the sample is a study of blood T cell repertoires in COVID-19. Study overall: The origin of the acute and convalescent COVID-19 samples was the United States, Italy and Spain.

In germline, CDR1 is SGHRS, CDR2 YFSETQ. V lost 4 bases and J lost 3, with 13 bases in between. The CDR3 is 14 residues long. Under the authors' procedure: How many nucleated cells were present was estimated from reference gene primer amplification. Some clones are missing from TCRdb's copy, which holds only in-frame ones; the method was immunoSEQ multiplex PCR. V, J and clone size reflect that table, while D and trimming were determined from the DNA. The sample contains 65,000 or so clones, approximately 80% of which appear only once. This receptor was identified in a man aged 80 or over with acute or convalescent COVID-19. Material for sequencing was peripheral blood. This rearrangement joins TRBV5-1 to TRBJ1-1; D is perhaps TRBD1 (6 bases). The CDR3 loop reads CASSGGQRHTEAFF. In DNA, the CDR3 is TGCGCCAGCAGCGGAGGACAGCGTCACACTGAAGCTTTCTTT.